Following are 15 T cell receptor beta chains from one sample sequenced in a study of cytomegalovirus exposure and HLA in healthy donors. The PCR used 60 Vbeta and 13 Jbeta primers. Only in-frame clones appear in the TCRdb table, and some are missing; sequencing was by immunoSEQ multiplex PCR. The repertoire consists of roughly 99,000 clones, with around three quarters occurring once and the leading ten covering roughly 17%. Specimen: PBMCs. The receptors stem from a man aged 60-69 years in good health and CMV-seropositive.

The J gene is TRBJ1-1, the V gene TRBV9; 8 bases map to TRBD1. The CDR3 has 14 residues. Trimming took 4 bases from V and 9 from J; bases not matched to a gene: 11. The germline CDR1 and CDR2 sequences are SGDLS and YYNGEE. CDR3 sequence (DNA): TGTGCCAGCAGCAGTCAGGGGGCCTTGGCCCAAGCTTTCTTT. This gives the protein CASSSQGALAQAFF.

The chain uses TRBV30 and TRBJ1-4; 8 bases fit TRBD1. The CDR3 extends over 15 amino acids. The trim removed 4 bases at V and 4 bases at J, leaving 8 bases unmatched. The germline V gene has CDR1 GTSNPN and CDR2 SVGIG (reference sequence). The CDR3 DNA is TGTGCCTGGATGGGGAAAGACAGGGGTAATGAAAAACTGTTTTTT. Translating it yields CAWMGKDRGNEKLFF.

This chain uses TRBV18 with TRBJ2-1; 12 bases line up with TRBD2. The junction had 5 bases not matched to a gene; V was cut back by 6 bases and J by 8 bases. Germline-derived CDR1 and CDR2 are KGHSH and LQKENI. The length of the CDR3 is 14 residues. In DNA, the CDR3 is TGTGCCAGCTCCGGACTAGCGGGGTTCGATGAGCAGTTCTTC. Amino acid sequence: CASSGLAGFDEQFF.

The chain uses TRBV5-1 and TRBJ1-5, with D uncertain. Germline V gene lookup returns CDR1 SGHRS and CDR2 YFSETQ. The CDR3 extends over 14 amino acids. Trimming left V 0 bases short and J 2 bases short, with 6 bases between. The CDR3 sequence is CASSLGAGNQPQHF. CDR3 DNA: TGCGCCAGCAGCTTGGGGGCAGGCAATCAGCCCCAGCATTTT. Full variable domain (remainder filled in from reference TRBV5-1 and TRBJ1-5): KAGVTQTPRYLIKTRGQQVTLSCSPISGHRSVSWYQQTPGQGLQFLFEYFSETQRNKGNFPGRFSGRQFSNSRSEMNVSTLELGDSALYLCASSLGAGNQPQHFGDGTRLSIL.

There are a few counts of this clone. The chain recombines TRBV30 with TRBJ1-6, with D possibly being TRBD1 (5 bases). From germline, CDR1 is GTSNPN and CDR2 SVGIG (reference sequence). The CDR3 spans 14 residues. V was clipped by 0 bases and J by 7 bases, with 10 bases between them. This CDR3 is CAWSVGTPNSPLHF. The CDR3 nucleotides are TGTGCCTGGAGTGTCGGGACTCCAAATTCACCCCTCCACTTT.

The sample holds one count of this clone. V is TRBV7-9 and J is TRBJ2-6; D remains ambiguous. Germline V gene lookup returns CDR1 SEHNR and CDR2 FQNEAQ (reference sequence). The CDR3 length is 15 residues. Between the trimmed V and J ends, which lost 5 bases and 4 bases, there was a span of 12 bases. The CDR3 DNA reads TGTGCCAGCAGCCCTCAGGTTCCAGGGGCCAACGTCCTGACTTTC. It encodes CASSPQVPGANVLTF.

The rearrangement joins TRBV4-1 to TRBJ2-3; 8 bases line up with TRBD2. This CDR3 is 14 amino acids long. Losses at the gene ends were 4 bases for V and 4 bases for J; bases not matched to a gene: 4. CDR1 and CDR2 (germline): MGHRA, YSYEKL. Here the CDR3 reads CASSLGLAADTQYF. The CDR3 DNA reads TGCGCCAGCAGCCTCGGACTAGCCGCAGATACGCAGTATTTT.

The chain carries TRBV9 and TRBJ2-5, with 7 bases identical to TRBD2. Looked up from germline, CDR1 is SGDLS and CDR2 is YYNGEE. This CDR3 comprises 15 residues. V was pared by 0 bases and J by 2 bases, with 4 bases of the junction left unmatched. The CDR3 coding sequence is TGTGCCAGCAGCGTAGGGGGTAGCGGGCAAGAGACCCAGTACTTC. It specifies CASSVGGSGQETQYF.

The chain combines TRBV18 with TRBJ2-7, with D unresolved. Trimming removed 0 bases at V and 3 bases at J, with 6 bases between. Germline CDR1 reads KGHSH; CDR2 reads LQKENI. This CDR3 is built from 13 residues. DNA of the CDR3: TGTGCCAGCTCACCACCAGTCAGCTACGAGCAGTACTTC. It codes for CASSPPVSYEQYF.

The chain employs TRBV13 and TRBJ2-5; 8 nucleotides agree with TRBD2. The CDR3 length is 16 residues. Germline assignment: CDR1 PRHDT and CDR2 FYEKMQ (reference sequence). The V and J ends lost 5 bases and 1 base, in that order; junction bases with no gene match: 9. The CDR3 loop is CASSPGTGGGQETQYF. Here the CDR3 DNA reads TGTGCCAGCAGCCCCGGGACGGGGGGGGGCCAAGAGACCCAGTACTTC.

The chain employs TRBV28 and TRBJ1-1, with no clear D. The germline gives CDR1 MDHEN, CDR2 SYDVKM. This CDR3 has 14 residues. V was trimmed by 2 bases and J by 7 bases, leaving 14 bases between them. CDR3 sequence: CASSLARERFEAFF. The CDR3 DNA reads as TGTGCCAGCAGTTTAGCCCGGGAAAGATTTGAAGCTTTCTTT.

This clone was seen a few times. V gene TRBV10-3 combines with J gene TRBJ1-6, with 7 bases matching TRBD1. J was trimmed by 8 bases and V by 8 bases; bases with no gene match: 12. The CDR3 sequence is 15 residues long. The germline V gene encodes CDR1 ENHRY and CDR2 SYGVKD. CDR3 in DNA: TGTGCCATCTCTCGGGCCGAGGGGGCTGATTCACCCCTCCACTTT. Translated, it gives CAISRAEGADSPLHF.

On this clone: An end of the junction does not agree with germline; a read error may underlie this. The V and J genes are TRBV7-7 and TRBJ2-3, with D unresolved. This CDR3 has 14 amino acids. The germline gives CDR1 SSHAT, CDR2 FNYEAQ (reference sequence). CDR3 nucleotide sequence: TGTGCTAGCAGCTTAGCTAGTCTGACAGATACGCAGTATTTT. Protein: CASSLASLTDTQYF.

The gene calls are TRBV5-1 and TRBJ2-5; a weak D match, TRBD1 (6 bases). Trimming removed 4 bases at V and 2 bases at J, with 15 bases between. CDR3 length: 15 amino acids. Germline V lookup: CDR1 SGHRS, CDR2 YFSETQ. The CDR3 here is CASSLQTRGQETQYF. The CDR3 coding sequence is TGCGCCAGCAGCCTGCAGACCAGGGGACAAGAGACCCAGTACTTC.

V and J are TRBV6-5 and TRBJ1-2; 10 bases map to TRBD1. Trimming cost V 0 bases and J 8 bases; bases outside gene matches: 9. The CDR3 runs to 16 residues. Looked up from germline, CDR1 is MNHEY and CDR2 is SVGAGI. This CDR3 reads CASSYSGDRGRQGYTF. As DNA, the CDR3 is TGTGCCAGCAGTTACTCGGGCGACAGGGGGCGCCAGGGCTACACCTTC.